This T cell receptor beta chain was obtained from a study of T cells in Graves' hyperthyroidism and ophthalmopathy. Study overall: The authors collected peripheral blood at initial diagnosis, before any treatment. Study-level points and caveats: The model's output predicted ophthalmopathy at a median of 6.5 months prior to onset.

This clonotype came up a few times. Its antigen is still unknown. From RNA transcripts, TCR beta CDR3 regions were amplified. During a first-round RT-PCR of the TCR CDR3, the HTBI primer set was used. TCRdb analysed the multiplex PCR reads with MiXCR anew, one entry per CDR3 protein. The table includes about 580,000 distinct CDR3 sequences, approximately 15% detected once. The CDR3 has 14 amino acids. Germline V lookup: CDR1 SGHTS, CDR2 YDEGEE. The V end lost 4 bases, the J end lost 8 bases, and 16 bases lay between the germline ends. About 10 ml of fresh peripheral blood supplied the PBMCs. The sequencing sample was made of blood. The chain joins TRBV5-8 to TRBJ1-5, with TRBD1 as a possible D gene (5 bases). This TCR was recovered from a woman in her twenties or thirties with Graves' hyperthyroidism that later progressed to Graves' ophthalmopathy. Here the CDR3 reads CASSPGHMKEPQHF. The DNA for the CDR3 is TGTGCCAGCAGCCCAGGACATATGAAGGAGCCCCAGCATTTT.